This note documents a single TCR beta chain sequence. Antigen: not known. The data belong to a study of immune evolution from preneoplasia to lung adenocarcinoma. Study-level results: Top clone frequencies peaked in normal lung, apparently declining through invasive adenocarcinoma.

Profiled with immunoSEQ multiplex PCR; TCRdb holds only in-frame clones, not every one. The table has 11,000 to 15,000 clones, 70% to 85% seen once; the top ten hold 2.5% to 3.5%. The CDR3 sequence is 12 residues long. Germline CDR1 and CDR2: SGHVS and FNYEAQ. V was trimmed by 5 bases and J by 1 base, leaving 3 bases between them. Histologic diagnosis was independently verified by two lung pathologists. This sequence was found in a person aged 55-85 years with lung adenocarcinoma. The J gene is TRBJ1-3, the V gene TRBV7-6; D unresolved. Sequenced sample: FFPE minimally invasive lung adenocarcinoma tissue. In DNA form, the CDR3 reads TGTGCCAGCAGCGATTCTGGAAACACCATATATTTT. It translates to CASSDSGNTIYF.